The rows below give T cell receptor beta chains drawn from one sample of a study of PD-1 blockade in classical Hodgkin lymphoma. This table comes from immunoSEQ multiplex PCR, and its TCRdb copy is limited to in-frame clones, with some not included. This sample yields 25,000 to 35,000 clones, of which 55% to 85% are seen a single time; roughly 3.5% belongs to the top ten. Here the sequenced sample was peripheral blood mononuclear cells (PBMCs), taken before the fourth cycle of nivolumab. All receptors come from a human donor with classical Hodgkin lymphoma. The CDR3 runs from the conserved cysteine through the conserved F or W. The D gene is left open where the match is weak. Clone sizes are given selectively: once, few, many, or a class where the clone is expanded.

.,TRBV2,.,TRBJ2-4,CASSDQGPKNIQYF,TGTGCCAGCAGTGATCAGGGGCCCAAAAACATTCAGTACTTC
TRBD1,TRBV30,.,TRBJ1-1,CAWSFTGAGTEAFF,TGTGCCTGGAGTTTCACAGGGGCGGGCACTGAAGCTTTCTTT
TRBD2,TRBV27,.,TRBJ2-2,CASSLAGGYTGELFF,TGTGCCAGCAGTTTAGCGGGGGGGTACACCGGGGAGCTGTTTTTT
TRBD2,TRBV6-5,.,TRBJ2-1,CASSRTEGGFVQFF,TGTGCCAGCAGTCGAACTGAGGGAGGGTTCGTGCAGTTCTTC
TRBD1,TRBV28,once,TRBJ1-2,CASSLGTGQGGGYTF,TGTGCCAGCAGTCTCGGGACGGGACAGGGTGGCGGCTACACCTTC
TRBD1,TRBV19,.,TRBJ1-1,CASSTYNRDRGQSAFF,TGTGCCAGTAGTACCTACAACCGGGACAGGGGCCAGTCAGCTTTCTTT
TRBD2,TRBV5-1,.,TRBJ2-1,CASSFGLAADNEQFF,TGCGCCAGCAGCTTTGGACTAGCGGCAGACAATGAGCAGTTCTTC
.,TRBV30,.,TRBJ1-1,CAWLGHYITEAFF,TGTGCCTGGTTGGGACATTACATCACTGAAGCTTTCTTT
TRBD2,TRBV19,few,TRBJ2-2,CASSVSGRDTGELFF,TGTGCCAGTAGTGTTAGCGGGAGGGACACCGGGGAGCTGTTTTTT
TRBD2,TRBV7-9,.,TRBJ2-1,CASSLKRGSSYNEQFF,TGTGCCAGCAGCTTAAAGCGGGGGAGCTCCTACAATGAGCAGTTCTTC
.,TRBV10-3,.,TRBJ2-7,CAISDPTGTGSYEQYF,TGTGCCATCAGTGACCCGACCGGGACTGGCTCCTACGAGCAGTACTTC
.,TRBV9,.,TRBJ2-3,CASRLSPSTDTQYF,TGTGCCAGCAGACTGAGTCCTAGCACAGATACGCAGTATTTT
TRBD1,TRBV7-2,.,TRBJ1-3,CASRRDSGANTIYF,TGTGCCAGCAGACGGGACAGCGGGGCAAACACCATATATTTT
.,TRBV6-6,.,TRBJ1-1,CASSYSEGTEAFF,TGTGCCAGCAGTTACTCCGAGGGAACTGAAGCTTTCTTT
.,TRBV13,few,TRBJ1-5,CASSIGGGNQPQHF,TGTGCCAGCAGCATAGGGGGGGGCAATCAGCCCCAGCATTTT